This T cell receptor beta chain came from a study of identical twins. TCRdb called the 5' RACE reads again in MiXCR, with one record for every CDR3 protein. The table includes around 1.7 million distinct CDR3 sequences, around a third detected once. Per the germline V gene, CDR1 is SGHAT and CDR2 is FQNNGV. V was trimmed by 2 bases and J by 3 bases, leaving 8 bases between them. The CDR3 consists of 13 residues. Overall study results and limits: Rather than following the same donors, the conclusions depended on cross-sectional statistical analysis. Clonotypes of the beta chain that were abundant in cord blood carried fewer insertions (memory repertoires showed none).

This clonotype occurred many times. Antigen unknown. The TCR originated in a newborn girl in good health. Sequencing was done on a sample of cord blood. This chain uses TRBV11-2 with TRBJ2-7; a weak D match, TRBD2 (5 bases). CDR3 sequence (DNA): TGTGCCAGCAGCTTACTAGCTAGCTACGAGCAGTACTTC. Protein sequence: CASSLLASYEQYF.